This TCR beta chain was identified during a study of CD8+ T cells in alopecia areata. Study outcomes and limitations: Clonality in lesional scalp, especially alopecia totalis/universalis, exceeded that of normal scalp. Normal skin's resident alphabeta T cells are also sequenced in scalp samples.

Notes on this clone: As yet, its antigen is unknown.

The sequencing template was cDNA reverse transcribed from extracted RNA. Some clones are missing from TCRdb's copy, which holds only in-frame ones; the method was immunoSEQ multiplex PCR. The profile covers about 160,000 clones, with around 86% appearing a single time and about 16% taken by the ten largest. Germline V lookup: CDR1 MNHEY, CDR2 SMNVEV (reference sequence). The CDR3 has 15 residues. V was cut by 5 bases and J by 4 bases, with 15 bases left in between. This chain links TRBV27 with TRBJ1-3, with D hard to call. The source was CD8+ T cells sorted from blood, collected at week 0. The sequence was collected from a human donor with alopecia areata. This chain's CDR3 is CASSPLTGIGNTIYF. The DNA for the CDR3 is TGTGCCAGCAGTCCCCTTACGGGGATCGGAAACACCATATATTTT.